Each of the 12 T cell receptor beta chains below was sequenced from the same sample in a study of blood T cell repertoires in COVID-19 (dated by TCRdb to between 2020 and 2021). Library creation used the immunoSEQ multiplex PCR assay. The immuneACCESS repertoire file appears here via TCRdb, limited to in-frame rearrangements. These files lack a portion of the clones; in checked studies, under half of the deficit traces to unresolved V genes, and the cause of the others is not known. This sample lists 75,000 to 100,000 clones; 83% were detected once. The ten top clones hold roughly 28% of the sample. Sequenced sample: peripheral blood. These receptors all come from a woman aged 80 or over with acute or convalescent COVID-19.

The gene calls are TRBV4-2 and TRBJ2-1; 8 bases are a match to TRBD1. Germline loops: CDR1 LGHNA, CDR2 YNFKEQ. The CDR3 has 19 amino acids. With V trimmed by 1 base and J by 5 bases, 16 bases remained unmatched. In DNA, the CDR3 is TGTGCCAGCAGCCAAGGTGCCCTACTACAGGGGGGAGGAAACAATGAGCAGTTCTTC. Translating it yields CASSQGALLQGGGNNEQFF.

The rearrangement uses TRBV24-1 and TRBJ2-1; D is perhaps TRBD2 (6 bases). Deletions cut 4 bases from V and 0 bases from J, with 12 bases between. CDR3 length equals 16 residues. Germline CDR1 reads KGHDR; CDR2 reads SFDVKD. The DNA of the CDR3 is TGTGCCACCAGTGACCTAGGGCGGGACTCCTACAATGAGCAGTTCTTC. As protein: CATSDLGRDSYNEQFF.

The chain uses TRBV27 and TRBJ1-4; D is ambiguous. The germline CDR1 and CDR2 sequences are MNHEY and SMNVEV (reference sequence). There are 14 residues in the CDR3. Trimming left V 5 bases short and J 5 bases short, with 12 bases between. The CDR3 loop reads CASSLRRGNEKLFF. DNA of the CDR3: TGTGCCAGCAGTCTAAGAAGAGGGAATGAAAAACTGTTTTTT.

This chain joins TRBV4-1 and TRBJ2-7; TRBD1 matches at 9 bases. The CDR3 length is 16 residues. CDR1 is MGHRA, CDR2 YSYEKL, per germline. V lost 2 bases and J lost 2; bases outside the gene matches: 7. The CDR3 here is CASSQQARDRAYEQYF. Written as DNA, the CDR3 is TGCGCCAGCAGCCAACAGGCACGGGACAGGGCCTACGAGCAGTACTTC.

DNA of the CDR3: TGTGCCAGCAGTCCGACAGCTAACTATGGCTACACCTTC. The encoded protein is CASSPTANYGYTF. V usage is TRBV27 and J usage is TRBJ1-2; tentatively, D is TRBD1 (5 bases). The CDR3 has 13 residues. Between the trimmed V and J ends, which lost 5 bases and 0 bases, there was a span of 7 bases. Looked up from germline, CDR1 is MNHEY and CDR2 is SMNVEV (reference sequence).

This clone was recorded a few times. The chain couples TRBV6-6 to TRBJ1-2; D uncertain. The CDR3 has 15 residues. The ends were cut back, 0 bases at V and 7 bases at J, with 15 bases in the middle. Germline V CDR1 and CDR2: MNHNY, SVGAGI (reference sequence). CDR3 coding DNA: TGTGCCAGCAGTTACTCTCGCGAGGCTTTTGGTGGCTACACCTTC. Translation: CASSYSREAFGGYTF.

Only a few counts were recorded for this clone. The chain's CDR3 is CASSPRGFNSYNSPLHF. Written as DNA, the CDR3 is TGTGCCAGCAGCCCCCGGGGATTCAACTCCTATAATTCACCCCTCCACTTT. The rearrangement joins TRBV21-1 to TRBJ1-6. TRBV21-1 is a listed pseudogene. The CDR3 loop spans 17 amino acids.

This clone was observed once. The chain couples TRBV7-2 to TRBJ2-7, with D possibly matching TRBD1 (7 bases). The V and J ends lost 5 bases and 1 base respectively, with 15 bases between them. The CDR3 totals 15 residues. Germline lookup yields CDR1 SGHTA and CDR2 FQGNSA. Here the CDR3 reads CASSRGQGGSYEQYF. CDR3 in DNA: TGTGCCAGCAGCCGGGGCCAGGGGGGATCCTACGAGCAGTACTTC.

The rearrangement joins TRBV7-6 to TRBJ2-3; a possible D gene is TRBD1 (6 bases). Trimming shortened V by 1 base and J by 3 bases, and 14 bases separated the two germline ends. Germline V gene lookup returns CDR1 SGHVS and CDR2 FNYEAQ. This CDR3 contains 16 residues. CDR3 loop: CASSLGDIPWTDTQYF. CDR3 bases: TGTGCCAGCAGCTTAGGGGACATTCCCTGGACAGATACGCAGTATTTT.

V is TRBV5-4 and J is TRBJ1-6; a possible D gene is TRBD1 (6 bases). V was clipped by 4 bases and J by 9 bases, with 20 bases between them. Per germline, CDR1 SGHNT and CDR2 YYREEE (reference sequence). CDR3 length: 16 residues. The CDR3 is CASSVDSFPISSPLHF. Written as DNA, the CDR3 is TGTGCCAGCAGCGTGGACAGCTTCCCCATCTCTTCACCCCTCCACTTT.

The chain has TRBV19 and TRBJ1-1; D gene uncertain. The germline V gene encodes CDR1 LNHDA and CDR2 SQIVND (reference sequence). The CDR3 loop spans 14 amino acids. V was trimmed by 7 bases and J by 3 bases, leaving 15 bases between them. The CDR3: CASTTTWGDTEAFF. The CDR3 DNA is TGTGCCAGTACCACGACGTGGGGAGACACTGAAGCTTTCTTT.

V gene TRBV2 combines with J gene TRBJ2-5; 11 nucleotides match TRBD1. J lost 5 bases, V lost 7 bases, and 9 bases had no gene match. CDR1 and CDR2 from the germline V gene are SNHLY and FYNNEI. The CDR3 totals 15 residues. DNA of the CDR3: TGTGCCAGCAACCCTGGACAGGGGGCGGGGGAGACCCAGTACTTC. Translation: CASNPGQGAGETQYF.